This T cell receptor (beta chain) was sequenced during a study of beta chain features in type 1 diabetes. Findings of the study overall: Patients with type 1 diabetes showed fewer VDJ junction insertions and more deletions.

Every participating donor gave one draw, a heparinised blood sample averaging roughly 100 mL. As concerns this clone: What it binds is unknown.

There are 14 residues in the CDR3. V shed 6 bases and J 15 bases; nucleotides not matched to a gene: 16. CDR1 and CDR2 (germline): LNHDA, SQIVND (reference sequence). Investigators reverse transcribed all isolated RNA, so they sequenced expressed TCRB transcripts. Some 3.8 million reads, on average, came from each naive, central memory and regulatory T cell sample. Sequencing was performed with immunoSEQ multiplex PCR; in TCRdb, only in-frame clones are kept and a portion is missing. The sample lists about 360,000 clones; over 9.5% were seen once. The chain couples TRBV19 to TRBJ1-5, with 8 bases lining up with TRBD1. This receptor was identified in a man between 18 and 35 years old in good health. The sample was naive CD4+ T cells from blood. The CDR3: CASRSRGLTGRRHF. The DNA for the CDR3 is TGTGCCAGTAGATCCAGGGGGCTCACAGGCCGGAGGCATTTT.